These 27 T cell receptor beta chains were all obtained from the same sample, sequenced in a study of shared clonotypes between healthy human individuals. The protocol was immunoSEQ multiplex PCR, while the TCRdb copy is restricted to in-frame clones and leaves out a portion. The data hold millions of clones, with just over 90% observed a single time. Sequencing was carried out using naive CD4+ T cells from PBMCs. Subset meaning: CD45RA+ positively selected. These TCRs come from a man between 18 and 29 years old in good health. Some clones in this sample may be carry-over from other donors' samples.

This clone has just one count. V usage is TRBV7-6 and J usage is TRBJ1-2, with 8 bases identical to TRBD1. J gave up 6 bases and V 8 bases, and 11 bases lay outside the gene matches. The CDR3 runs 14 residues. Looked up from germline, CDR1 is SGHVS and CDR2 is FNYEAQ. CDR3 residues: CASGGYRGNDGYTF. In DNA, the CDR3 is TGTGCCAGCGGGGGGTACAGGGGGAATGATGGCTACACCTTC.

J is TRBJ1-2 and V is TRBV5-5; D perhaps matches TRBD1 (5 bases). Looked up from germline, CDR1 is SGHKS and CDR2 is YYEKEE (reference sequence). The V end was cut by 0 bases, the J end by 4 bases, with 7 bases between. This CDR3 has 13 amino acids. CDR3 nucleotides: TGTGCCAGCAGCTTGGACGGGACCTATGGCTACACCTTC. Protein: CASSLDGTYGYTF.

The chain links TRBV5-1 to TRBJ1-2; D possibly corresponds to TRBD1 (6 bases). Germline CDR1 reads SGHRS; CDR2 reads YFSETQ. The CDR3 loop spans 15 amino acids. The V end lost 4 bases, the J end lost 3 bases, and 16 bases lay between the germline ends. The CDR3 DNA reads TGCGCCAGCAGCAAGGAGGGGGACACGTACTATGGCTACACCTTC. Translated, it gives CASSKEGDTYYGYTF.

The rearrangement uses TRBV5-4 and TRBJ2-7, with D hard to call. CDR3 length: 14 residues. Trimming pared 4 bases from V and 5 bases from J, leaving 16 bases between. CDR1 and CDR2 from the germline V gene are SGHNT and YYREEE (reference sequence). CDR3 sequence (DNA): TGTGCCAGCAGCCCTCCCCACGCCACTGACGAGCAGTACTTC. It yields the protein CASSPPHATDEQYF.

This chain connects TRBV15 to TRBJ2-7; 7 bases match TRBD2. Germline values: CDR1 LNHNV, CDR2 YYDKDF (reference sequence). The trim removed 0 bases at V and 4 bases at J, leaving 6 bases unmatched. The CDR3 is 15 residues long. The DNA for the CDR3 is TGTGCCACCAGCAGAGAGCGGCTAGCGGTTTACGAGCAGTACTTC. Translation: CATSRERLAVYEQYF.

Remarks on this clone: Other DNA sequences of this sample code for an identical CDR3. V and J are TRBV5-1 and TRBJ2-7; 10 bases match TRBD1. The CDR3 consists of 15 residues. V shed 3 bases, J shed 2 bases, and the junction held 5 bases outside the gene matches. CDR1 is SGHRS, CDR2 YFSETQ, per germline. CDR3 coding DNA: TGCGCCAGCAGCTCAAGCGGGACAGGGGCCTACGAGCAGTACTTC. This encodes CASSSSGTGAYEQYF. Using reference TRBV5-1 and TRBJ2-7 for the parts outside the CDR3, the full variable domain is KAGVTQTPRYLIKTRGQQVTLSCSPISGHRSVSWYQQTPGQGLQFLFEYFSETQRNKGNFPGRFSGRQFSNSRSEMNVSTLELGDSALYLCASSSSGTGAYEQYFGPGTRLTVT.

To note about this clone: Different DNA sequences within this sample yield the same CDR3. The chain carries TRBV9 and TRBJ1-2, with TRBD1 as a possible D gene (5 bases). CDR1 is SGDLS and CDR2 is YYNGEE in the germline V gene. The CDR3 loop spans 14 amino acids. The V end lost 0 bases, the J end lost 2 bases, and 8 bases lay between the germline ends. CDR3 in DNA: TGTGCCAGCAGCGTAGCACGGGGGAACTATGGCTACACCTTC. It is translated as CASSVARGNYGYTF. Variable domain in full (rest from reference TRBV9 and TRBJ1-2): DSGVTQTPKHLITATGQRVTLRCSPRSGDLSVYWYQQSLDQGLQFLIQYYNGEERAKGNILERFSAQQFPDLHSELNLSSLELGDSALYFCASSVARGNYGYTFGSGTRLTVV.

This clone was seen a few times. V usage is TRBV5-1 and J usage is TRBJ1-4; a weak D match, TRBD1 (6 bases). V lost 5 bases and J 3 bases, leaving 17 bases between the germline ends. The CDR3 sequence is 16 residues long. The V gene's germline CDR1 is SGHRS and CDR2 YFSETQ. The DNA for the CDR3 is TGCGCCAGCAGGTCCACAGGGTCGCAACCTAATGAAAAACTGTTTTTT. Translation gives CASRSTGSQPNEKLFF.

The chain links TRBV9 to TRBJ2-2; D unclear. The CDR3 is 16 amino acids. Per germline, CDR1 SGDLS and CDR2 YYNGEE. V shed 0 bases and J shed 6 bases, with 15 bases lying between them. In DNA, the CDR3 is TGTGCCAGCAGCGTAGGCGTAGTAGTGTCGGCCGGGGAGCTGTTTTTT. Its protein is CASSVGVVVSAGELFF.

CDR3 loop: CASSVGPQETQYF. CDR3 nucleotide sequence: TGCGCCAGCAGCGTGGGCCCGCAAGAGACCCAGTACTTC. The chain carries TRBV5-1 and TRBJ2-5; no definite D call. Germline loops: CDR1 SGHRS, CDR2 YFSETQ. Trimming took off 4 bases at V and 2 bases at J, with 9 bases between the two ends. There are 13 residues in the CDR3.

The V gene is TRBV12-1, the J gene TRBJ2-5; the D call TRBD1 from the table was never checked on the DNA. TRBV12-1 is labeled a pseudogene. CDR3 length: 13 amino acids. As DNA, the CDR3 is TGTGCCAGCAGCTTTAACAGGGTGGAGACCCAGTACTTC. Protein sequence: CASSFNRVETQYF.

The chain employs TRBV18 and TRBJ2-7; 7 nucleotides agree with TRBD1. Germline V lookup: CDR1 KGHSH, CDR2 LQKENI. The J segment lost 0 bases and the V segment lost 5 bases, leaving 10 bases of the junction unmatched. The CDR3 totals 16 residues. The DNA of the CDR3 is TGTGCCAGCTCAGGCAGAGGGACAGAGAGCTCCTACGAGCAGTACTTC. It translates to CASSGRGTESSYEQYF. Supplemented by reference TRBV18 and TRBJ2-7, the full variable domain reads NAGVMQNPRHLVRRRGQEARLRCSPMKGHSHVYWYRQLPEEGLKFMVYLQKENIIDESGMPKERFSAEFPKEGPSILRIQQVVRGDSAAYFCASSGRGTESSYEQYFGPGTRLTVT.

This chain links TRBV7-2 with TRBJ2-7; 12 bases match TRBD2. The CDR3 is 15 amino acids. J was trimmed by 6 bases and V by 5 bases; bases with no gene match: 8. Germline loops: CDR1 SGHTA, CDR2 FQGNSA. The CDR3 bases are TGTGCCAGCAGCCCGACCGGGACTAGCGGGTTCGAGCAGTACTTC. Its translation is CASSPTGTSGFEQYF.

The chain uses TRBV7-2 and TRBJ2-1; TRBD1 matches 9 bases. The CDR3 is 12 amino acids. The V gene's germline CDR1 is SGHTA and CDR2 FQGNSA. After removal of 5 bases from V and 12 bases from J, the junction contained 5 bases not matched to a gene. This CDR3 is CASSIKGQGQFF. CDR3 coding DNA: TGTGCCAGCAGCATAAAGGGACAGGGGCAGTTCTTC.

The chain recombines TRBV29-1 with TRBJ1-5, with D unclear. The ends were cut back, 3 bases at V and 6 bases at J, with 6 bases in the middle. Germline CDR1 is SQVTM and CDR2 is ANQGSEA. The CDR3 totals 11 residues. The CDR3, as DNA: TGCAGCGTTGATAACGGTCAGCCCCAGCATTTT. Its protein product is CSVDNGQPQHF.

V usage is TRBV28 and J usage is TRBJ2-7; 9 bases fit TRBD2. After removal of 7 bases from V and 0 bases from J, the junction contained 10 bases not matched to a gene. Germline CDR1 MDHEN, CDR2 SYDVKM. The CDR3 extends over 16 amino acids. This chain's CDR3 is CASMLGAGGPSYEQYF. CDR3 DNA: TGTGCCAGCATGTTGGGGGCGGGAGGGCCCTCCTACGAGCAGTACTTC.

The DNA of the CDR3 is TGTGCCAGCAGTTTATTCTCCACAGGGGCAGCTTTCTTT. It yields the protein CASSLFSTGAAFF. The chain joins TRBV28 to TRBJ1-1; 7 nucleotides match TRBD1. Germline values: CDR1 MDHEN, CDR2 SYDVKM. Trimming cost V 1 base and J 10 bases; bases outside gene matches: 6. The CDR3 totals 13 residues. Drawing the rest from reference TRBV28 and TRBJ1-1, the complete variable domain is DVKVTQSSRYLVKRTGEKVFLECVQDMDHENMFWYRQDPGLGLRLIYFSYDVKMKEKGDIPEGYSVSREKKERFSLILESASTNQTSMYLCASSLFSTGAAFFGQGTRLTVV.

The V and J genes are TRBV6-5 and TRBJ2-1, with 9 bases matching TRBD2. With V trimmed by 4 bases and J by 8 bases, 6 bases remained unmatched. Germline-derived CDR1 and CDR2 are MNHEY and SVGAGI. The CDR3 sequence is 14 residues long. DNA of the CDR3: TGTGCCAGCAGTTTGGCTAGCGGGAAGGATGAGCAGTTCTTC. This encodes CASSLASGKDEQFF.

The chain couples TRBV29-1 to TRBJ1-2; weak D call: TRBD1 (6 bases). The CDR3 totals 14 residues. Trimming left V 3 bases short and J 3 bases short, with 14 bases between. The V gene's germline CDR1 is SQVTM and CDR2 ANQGSEA. The CDR3 sequence: CSVDRGENDYGYTF. In nucleotides, the CDR3 is TGCAGCGTTGATAGGGGGGAAAATGACTATGGCTACACCTTC.

The CDR3 reads CASQFVAGPDTQYF. The CDR3 nucleotides read TGCGCCAGTCAATTCGTAGCGGGACCAGATACGCAGTATTTT. The genes are TRBV5-1 and TRBJ2-3, with 8 bases matching TRBD2. Germline V gene lookup returns CDR1 SGHRS and CDR2 YFSETQ. The CDR3 totals 14 residues. Germline trimming cut 8 bases from V and 4 bases from J; bases unmatched to any gene: 9.

The rearrangement joins TRBV28 to TRBJ2-7, with D possibly TRBD2 on 5 matching bases. CDR1 and CDR2 (germline): MDHEN, SYDVKM. The V gene lost 6 bases and the J gene lost 11 bases, with 17 bases spanning the gap. The CDR3 has 12 residues. CDR3 DNA: TGTGCCAGCAGACCCAGGTTCGGACTGAAGTACTTC. Encoded protein: CASRPRFGLKYF.

This clone was picked up a small number of times. The chain joins TRBV9 to TRBJ2-5; the D is unclear. Trimming removed 0 bases at V and 1 base at J, with 7 bases between. This CDR3 is built from 14 residues. The germline CDR1 and CDR2 sequences are SGDLS and YYNGEE. CDR3 region: CASSVDWTQETQYF. The DNA for the CDR3 is TGTGCCAGCAGCGTAGACTGGACCCAAGAGACCCAGTACTTC.

A note on this clone: Other DNA sequences in this specimen translate into the identical CDR3. This chain uses TRBV5-1 with TRBJ2-5; D is ambiguous. The CDR3 runs 13 residues. Germline V gene data show CDR1 as SGHRS and CDR2 as YFSETQ. The V end lost 4 bases, the J end lost 1 base, and 8 bases lay between the germline ends. The CDR3 bases are TGCGCCAGCAGCCTCGGAGTCCAAGAGACCCAGTACTTC. Translation gives CASSLGVQETQYF.

CDR3 amino acids: CASSLRRGGTDTQYF. In DNA form, the CDR3 reads TGTGCCAGCAGCTTGAGGAGGGGTGGAACAGATACGCAGTATTTT. The chain has TRBV11-2 and TRBJ2-3; possible D gene TRBD2, 6 bases. Trimming took 3 bases from V and 3 from J, leaving 13 bases between them. This CDR3 region has 15 residues. Germline V gene lookup returns CDR1 SGHAT and CDR2 FQNNGV. The whole variable domain, remainder taken from reference TRBV11-2 and TRBJ2-3, is EAGVAQSPRYKIIEKRQSVAFWCNPISGHATLYWYQQILGQGPKLLIQFQNNGVVDDSQLPKDRFSAERLKGVDSTLKIQPAKLEDSAVYLCASSLRRGGTDTQYFGPGTRLTVL.

The V call is TRBV13, the J call TRBJ2-7, with 8 nucleotides matching TRBD1. Germline assignment: CDR1 PRHDT and CDR2 FYEKMQ (reference sequence). J lost 1 base, V lost 3 bases, and 5 bases had no gene match. The CDR3 totals 15 residues. The CDR3 protein is CASSFRGRKSYEQYF. The CDR3 DNA is TGTGCCAGCAGCTTCAGGGGGCGGAAGTCCTACGAGCAGTACTTC.

The V call is TRBV6-6, the J call TRBJ1-1; 7 bases match TRBD1. CDR3 length: 16 amino acids. Trimming removed 6 bases from V and 8 bases from J; junction bases left unmatched: 18. Germline CDR1 MNHNY, CDR2 SVGAGI (reference sequence). The CDR3 protein is CASSPQSDRPGEEAFF. In DNA, the CDR3 is TGTGCCAGCAGCCCACAGTCGGACAGGCCGGGAGAGGAAGCTTTCTTT.

This clone came up once. The chain is built from TRBV9 and TRBJ1-4; a possible D gene is TRBD1 (5 bases). Germline values: CDR1 SGDLS, CDR2 YYNGEE. V was pared by 5 bases and J by 0 bases, with 14 bases between. The CDR3 contains 16 residues. The chain's CDR3 is CASSIGTSATNEKLFF. The CDR3 nucleotides are TGTGCCAGCAGTATAGGGACGAGTGCAACTAATGAAAAACTGTTTTTT.